The 18 T cell receptor beta chains presented below share a single source sample, sequenced in a study of T cell changes during pregnancy in multiple sclerosis. TCRdb's table, derived via immunoSEQ multiplex PCR, lists solely in-frame clones and lacks some. The sample shows fewer than 60,000 clones, approximately 90% of them seen only once. The material was CD4+ T cells from peripheral blood mononuclear cells, obtained after pregnancy. The receptor source for this set is a female donor with multiple sclerosis, enrolled in a pregnancy study.

The gene calls are TRBV9 and TRBJ1-2; perhaps TRBD1 as D (6 bases). This CDR3 spans 13 amino acids. The V end lost 4 bases, the J end lost 2 bases, and 9 bases lay between the germline ends. Germline V gene sequence: CDR1 SGDLS, CDR2 YYNGEE. The CDR3 sequence is CASSPDRNYGYTF. Written as DNA, the CDR3 is TGTGCCAGCAGCCCGGACAGAAACTATGGCTACACCTTC.

The chain uses TRBV18 and TRBJ1-5; TRBD1 matches 10 bases. V lost 0 bases, J lost 6 bases, and 5 bases stayed unmatched. The length of the CDR3 is 16 residues. Germline assignment: CDR1 KGHSH and CDR2 LQKENI. The CDR3 DNA reads TGTGCCAGCTCACCACCGACAGGGGGCTTCGGTCAGCCCCAGCATTTT. This encodes CASSPPTGGFGQPQHF.

The chain employs TRBV7-8 and TRBJ2-7; 13 bases are shared with TRBD2. Trimming took 2 bases from V and 7 from J; bases not matched to a gene: 2. The CDR3 covers 14 residues. CDR1 SGHVS and CDR2 FQNEAQ come from the germline V gene. CDR3 protein: CASSLLLAGGEQYF. The CDR3 DNA is TGTGCCAGCAGCTTACTACTAGCGGGGGGGGAGCAGTACTTC.

V usage is TRBV7-3 and J usage is TRBJ2-3; tentatively, D is TRBD2 (5 bases). This CDR3 comprises 12 residues. Trimming removed 4 bases from V and 6 bases from J, with 8 bases in between. Per germline, CDR1 SGHTA and CDR2 FQGTGA. CDR3 bases: TGTGCCAGCAGCTACTCGGGGGATACGCAGTATTTT. It translates to CASSYSGDTQYF. Looking up the rest from reference TRBV7-3 and TRBJ2-3 gives the full variable domain: GAGVSQTPSNKVTEKGKYVELRCDPISGHTALYWYRQSLGQGPEFLIYFQGTGAADDSGLPNDRFFAVRPEGSVSTLKIQRTERGDSAVYLCASSYSGDTQYFGPGTRLTVL.

The genes are TRBV19 and TRBJ1-5; no clear D. Germline V CDR1 and CDR2: LNHDA, SQIVND (reference sequence). The CDR3 consists of 15 residues. With 0 bases removed from V and 2 bases from J, the gap between germline ends came to 8 bases. This CDR3 is CASSIEARRNQPQHF. The DNA of the CDR3 is TGTGCCAGTAGTATAGAGGCCAGGCGCAATCAGCCCCAGCATTTT.

Here the CDR3 DNA reads TGCGCCAGCAGCTTTACAGGGGAGCAGAGCACAGATACGCAGTATTTT. Residues: CASSFTGEQSTDTQYF. The chain uses TRBV5-1 and TRBJ2-3, with 7 bases identical to TRBD1. The germline gives CDR1 SGHRS, CDR2 YFSETQ. The CDR3 is 16 amino acids. Trimming took 2 bases from V and 0 from J; bases not matched to a gene: 6.

The rearrangement joins TRBV7-2 to TRBJ2-5; 7 positions match TRBD1. Per the germline V gene, CDR1 is SGHTA and CDR2 is FQGNSA. Trimming at V came to 1 base and at J to 5 bases, leaving 7 bases not matched to a gene. The CDR3 length is 15 residues. The CDR3 loop reads CASSLGGTARETQYF. The CDR3 region has the DNA TGTGCCAGCAGCTTAGGAGGGACAGCGAGGGAGACCCAGTACTTC.

The genes are TRBV10-3 and TRBJ2-2, with D possibly being TRBD2 (7 bases). The V and J ends lost 8 bases and 2 bases respectively, with 12 bases between them. The CDR3 loop spans 14 amino acids. From germline, CDR1 is ENHRY and CDR2 SYGVKD. The CDR3 reads CAIGRGDNTGELFF. In DNA form, the CDR3 reads TGTGCCATCGGGAGGGGGGACAACACCGGGGAGCTGTTTTTT.

V gene TRBV6-1 combines with J gene TRBJ2-7, with unresolved D. Germline V gene data show CDR1 as MNHNS and CDR2 as SASEGT. V dropped 8 bases and J dropped 0 bases, with 14 bases sitting between them. The CDR3 has 14 amino acids. CDR3 in amino acids: CASVQTTLSYEQYF. The CDR3 nucleotides are TGTGCCAGCGTCCAGACAACCCTCTCCTACGAGCAGTACTTC.

J is TRBJ1-6 and V is TRBV21-1; TRBD1, as called in the table, went unchecked against the DNA. TRBV21-1 is noted as a pseudogene. The CDR3 has 18 residues. This CDR3 reads CASSRADTPDRGNSPLHF. The DNA for the CDR3 is TGTGCCAGCAGCAGAGCCGATACCCCCGACAGGGGGAATTCACCCCTCCACTTT.

The V gene is TRBV19, the J gene TRBJ1-2; D remains ambiguous. From germline, CDR1 is LNHDA and CDR2 SQIVND (reference sequence). Trimming cost V 2 bases and J 8 bases, with 12 bases left between them. The CDR3 extends over 13 amino acids. The CDR3 DNA sequence: TGTGCCAGTAGTATATGGGGAGTAGGGGGCTACACCTTC. It yields the protein CASSIWGVGGYTF.

The CDR3 protein is CAWNLGGVSPLHF. For the CDR3, the DNA is TGTGCCTGGAACCTGGGGGGGGTCTCACCCCTCCACTTT. The V call is TRBV30, the J call TRBJ1-6; tentative D call: TRBD1 (5 bases). The V and J ends lost 4 bases and 10 bases respectively, with 14 bases between them. CDR1 GTSNPN and CDR2 SVGIG come from the germline V gene (reference sequence). CDR3 length: 13 amino acids.

This clone was counted a single time. This rearrangement joins TRBV7-2 to TRBJ1-2; D remains ambiguous. V was trimmed by 2 bases and J by 4 bases, leaving 5 bases between them. CDR3 size: 12 residues. Germline V gene lookup returns CDR1 SGHTA and CDR2 FQGNSA. The CDR3 spells CASSLPVYGYTF. In DNA form, the CDR3 reads TGTGCCAGCAGCTTACCAGTCTATGGCTACACCTTC.

This chain joins TRBV7-9 and TRBJ1-6, with TRBD1 identical over 9 bases. The germline CDR1 and CDR2 sequences are SEHNR and FQNEAQ (reference sequence). Losses at the gene ends were 5 bases for V and 7 bases for J; bases not matched to a gene: 6. This CDR3 is 15 amino acids long. CDR3 bases: TGTGCCAGCAGCCAGGGGACAGGGCAAAATTCACCCCTCCACTTT. It is translated as CASSQGTGQNSPLHF.

V gene TRBV29-1 combines with J gene TRBJ2-5; 7 positions agree with TRBD1. Losses at the gene ends were 3 bases for V and 4 bases for J; bases not matched to a gene: 8. This CDR3 has 14 residues. Germline V gene sequence: CDR1 SQVTM, CDR2 ANQGSEA. In DNA form, the CDR3 reads TGCAGCGTTGATCACCAGGGGGTCGGAGAGACCCAGTACTTC. Encoded protein: CSVDHQGVGETQYF.

The V and J genes are TRBV6-5 and TRBJ2-7; possibly TRBD1 for D (6 bases). V lost 5 bases and J lost 3, with 14 bases in between. CDR1 is MNHEY and CDR2 is SVGAGI in the germline V gene. CDR3 length equals 14 residues. CDR3 nucleotides: TGTGCCAGCAGTCGGCGACAGGACCTCTACGAGCAGTACTTC. Its protein is CASSRRQDLYEQYF.

The chain couples TRBV27 to TRBJ1-2; D unresolved. Germline V CDR1 and CDR2: MNHEY, SMNVEV (reference sequence). V lost 6 bases, J lost 3 bases, and 11 bases lay in between. The CDR3 covers 13 residues. DNA for the CDR3: TGTGCCAGCAGGCCCACCCTAGACTATGGCTACACCTTC. It codes for CASRPTLDYGYTF.

The chain uses TRBV7-9 and TRBJ1-1; 8 bases match TRBD1. This CDR3 spans 15 amino acids. Germline CDR1 is SEHNR and CDR2 is FQNEAQ (reference sequence). V shed 5 bases and J 2 bases; nucleotides not matched to a gene: 7. DNA of the CDR3: TGTGCCAGCAGCACAACAGGGGGGGCCAACACTGAAGCTTTCTTT. Protein sequence: CASSTTGGANTEAFF.